The clone carrying this TCR beta chain occurred many times. Germline lookup yields CDR1 SGHRS and CDR2 YFSETQ. This CDR3 contains 14 residues. V lost 1 base to trimming and J lost 7 bases, with 11 bases between them. TCRdb analysed the RT-PCR reads with MiXCR anew, one entry per CDR3 protein. The repertoire holds about 76,000 distinct CDR3 sequences, with about a quarter as singletons. This specimen comes from a study of patients and donors after allogeneic stem cell transplantation. This receptor was obtained from a human donor who was either an allogeneic HSCT recipient or a stem cell or donor lymphocyte infusion donor (not recorded which). It is not recorded whose cells these are; they may come from a transplant donor. Input material: blood, either unsorted or a sorted T cell fraction (not recorded which). The gene calls are TRBV5-1 and TRBJ1-4; D remains ambiguous. CDR3 nucleotides: TGCGCCAGCAGCTTGATCCCAGGTGGTGAAAAACTGTTTTTT. This translates into CASSLIPGGEKLFF. Full variable domain (outside the CDR3, taken from reference TRBV5-1 and TRBJ1-4): KAGVTQTPRYLIKTRGQQVTLSCSPISGHRSVSWYQQTPGQGLQFLFEYFSETQRNKGNFPGRFSGRQFSNSRSEMNVSTLELGDSALYLCASSLIPGGEKLFFGSGTQLSVL.